This TCR beta chain was found in a study of beta chain features in type 1 diabetes. Study findings and constraints: Whether HLA type affects TCRB rearrangement stayed undetermined in the present work. Type 1 diabetes patients had TCRB CDR3s that were shorter (moderately but significantly so) in all four CD4+ subsets.

Sequencing targeted expressed TCRB transcripts, as all isolated RNA had been reverse transcribed. TCRdb keeps only in-frame clones here, not all; method: immunoSEQ multiplex PCR. Of 330,000 or so clones listed, roughly an eighth were seen once; the top ten hold over 0.008%. The germline V and J ends were trimmed by 0 bases and 8 bases, with 10 bases remaining between them. Germline-derived CDR1 and CDR2 are SGHTA and FQGNSA. The CDR3 covers 13 residues. Note on this clone: What it binds is unknown.

This chain links TRBV7-2 with TRBJ1-2; D unclear. The TCR comes from a woman under 30 with type 1 diabetes. Sequences were obtained from naive CD4+ T cells from blood. The CDR3 DNA follows: TGTGCCAGCAGCTTAGCAGACTTTATAGGCTACACCTTC. Its protein product is CASSLADFIGYTF.